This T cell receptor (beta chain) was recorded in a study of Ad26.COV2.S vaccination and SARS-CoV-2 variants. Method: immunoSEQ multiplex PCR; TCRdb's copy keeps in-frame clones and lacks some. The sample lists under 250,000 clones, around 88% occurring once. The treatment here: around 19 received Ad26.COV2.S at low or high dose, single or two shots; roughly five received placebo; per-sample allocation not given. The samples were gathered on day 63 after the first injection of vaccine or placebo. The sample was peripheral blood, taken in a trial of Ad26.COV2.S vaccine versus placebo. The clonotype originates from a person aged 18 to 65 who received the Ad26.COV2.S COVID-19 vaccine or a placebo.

In DNA form, the CDR3 reads TGTGCCAGCAAGATCCTGGGGCACACTGAAGCTTTCTTT. Protein: CASKILGHTEAFF. The chain recombines TRBV6-5 with TRBJ1-1, with D possibly TRBD1 on 5 matching bases. The CDR3 length is 13 residues. Looked up from germline, CDR1 is MNHEY and CDR2 is SVGAGI. V was clipped by 7 bases and J by 3 bases, with 12 bases between them.